The rows below give T cell receptor beta chains drawn from one sample of a study of blood T cells in healthy people across ages. Each CDR3 protein gets one entry after TCRdb re-called the 5' RACE reads with MiXCR. The data show about 1.5 million distinct CDR3 sequences, with roughly 40% seen just once and approximately 7.9% held by the top ten. Sequenced: blood. The source of these receptors is a woman aged 18-30 years in good health. Each CDR3 is given with its conserved first and last residue. D genes are given only for firm matches. Expanded clones are given a class, and other clones once, few, many or no size at all.

.,.,TRBV27,TRBJ2-7,TGTGCCAGCAGTTTATTCGGGGGCCAGTACAATGAGCAGTACTTC,CASSLFGGQYNEQYF
.,once,TRBV12-3/TRBV12-4,TRBJ2-7,TGTGCCAGCAGCCGGGGCCCCCGGAGGTACGAGCAGTACTTC,CASSRGPRRYEQYF
.,few,TRBV9,TRBJ1-1,TGTGCCAGCAGCGTAGGGGTCGGGGTGGCTTTCTTT,CASSVGVGVAFF
.,.,TRBV12-3/TRBV12-4,TRBJ2-1,TGTGCCAGCCGGGTGGCCTTTGACCTGACTGAGCAGTTCTTC,CASRVAFDLTEQFF
.,.,TRBV20-1,TRBJ2-4,TGCAGTGCTAGAGATCCGACAGTACAGCGTAGTCCGCAGTACTTC,CSARDPTVQRSPQYF
TRBD2,.,TRBV27,TRBJ2-5,TGTGCCAGCAGAAAACTAGCGGGAGGACAAGAGACCCAGTACTTC,CASRKLAGGQETQYF
TRBD1,few,TRBV7-9,TRBJ2-7,TGTGCCAGCAGCCCACCCCGGGACAGACTCTACGAGCAGTACTTC,CASSPPRDRLYEQYF
.,few,TRBV3-1,TRBJ2-7,TGTGCCAGCAGCTCGCAGGACAGCATCCCCTACGAGCAGTACTTC,CASSSQDSIPYEQYF
TRBD2,.,TRBV6-1,TRBJ2-5,TGTGCCAGCACCCCGGGACTACTCCAAGAGACCCAGTACTTC,CASTPGLLQETQYF
TRBD1,.,TRBV4-1,TRBJ1-6,TGCGCCAGCAGCCTGGCGGGACAGGGGAACCTTGAGCGTTCACCCCTCCACTTT,CASSLAGQGNLERSPLHF
TRBD2,.,TRBV6-6,TRBJ2-1,TGTGCCAGCAGTAACCTAGCGGGAGGGTCCTACAATGAGCAGTTCTTC,CASSNLAGGSYNEQFF
.,once,TRBV10-3,TRBJ1-1,TGTGCCATCAGTGAGACGACAGGTGGGGCTGAAGCTTTCTTT,CAISETTGGAEAFF
.,.,TRBV21-1,TRBJ2-5,TGTGCCAGCAGCAAAGGATTAGCGGGGGACCAAGAGACCCAGTACTTC,CASSKGLAGDQETQYF
TRBD1,.,TRBV7-6,TRBJ2-2,TGTGCCAGCAGCTATACGGGACAGGGAGGGGAGCTGTTTTTT,CASSYTGQGGELFF
.,few,TRBV3-1,TRBJ2-1,TGTGCCAGCAGCCAAGAAGAGTTTTGGGGTGAGCAGTTCTTC,CASSQEEFWGEQFF
.,few,TRBV20-1,TRBJ2-3,TGCAGTGCTAGAGATCATGGCGTCCCCACAGATACGCAGTATTTT,CSARDHGVPTDTQYF
.,.,TRBV20-1,TRBJ1-1,TGCAGTGCCCTAGGGTGGGGCACTGAAGCTTTCTTT,CSALGWGTEAFF
TRBD2,few,TRBV2,TRBJ2-1,TGTGCCAGCAGGATAGACGTCGGCGGGGGGGGTCTTTACAATGAGCAGTTCTTC,CASRIDVGGGGLYNEQFF
.,.,TRBV30,TRBJ1-2,TGTGCCTGGAGTCCAATGGTAGCGGGGGGCTACACCTTC,CAWSPMVAGGYTF
TRBD1,.,TRBV28,TRBJ1-6,TGTGCCAGCAGTCCCCGGGACAGGGATGCCTCACCCCTCCACTTT,CASSPRDRDASPLHF
.,.,TRBV29-1,TRBJ1-2,TGCAGCGTTGAAGACAAGGGCACACCTCGCTATGGCTACACCTTC,CSVEDKGTPRYGYTF
.,.,TRBV21-1,TRBJ1-2,TGTGCCAGCAGGCGGCGCCCCAATGGCTACACCTTC,CASRRRPNGYTF
TRBD1,.,TRBV15,TRBJ2-7,TGTGCCACCAGCAGACCCTCAGGGGGCGCGTACGAGCAGTACTTC,CATSRPSGGAYEQYF
.,.,TRBV4-2,TRBJ1-1,TGTGCCAGCAGCCAAGAGGGTACCCCCGTTGAAGCTTTCTTT,CASSQEGTPVEAFF